This T cell receptor (beta chain) was profiled in a study of blood T cell repertoires in COVID-19. Study background: Specimens from acute and convalescent COVID-19 originated in the United States, Italy and Spain. T cells, B-cell-depleted T cells, or PBMCs provided the cDNA or gDNA that served as material.

In the original workflow: Amplification from reference gene primers served as the basis for estimated nucleated cell counts. TCRdb keeps only in-frame clones here, not all; method: immunoSEQ multiplex PCR. The V and J calls and clone size were taken over from that table, and D and trimming were inferred from the DNA. The table lists about 150,000 clones, approximately 90% of them singletons. This clone turned up a few times. CDR1 SGHDT and CDR2 YYEEEE come from the germline V gene. The CDR3 is 14 amino acids. V shed 4 bases and J shed 4 bases, with 12 bases lying between them. This chain uses TRBV5-6 with TRBJ1-3; D unclear. Material for sequencing was peripheral blood. The sequence was obtained from a woman aged 55-69 years with active COVID-19. The CDR3 here is CASSRRSSGNTIYF. The CDR3 DNA sequence: TGTGCCAGCAGCAGGAGGAGCTCCGGAAACACCATATATTTT.